These 23 T cell receptor beta chains came from one sample sequenced in a study of blood T cell repertoires in COVID-19. Sequenced by immunoSEQ multiplex PCR; TCRdb stores in-frame clones only, minus some. Among 300,000 to 400,000 clones, approximately 90% were seen once, and the ten largest hold 1%. The sequencing sample was made of PBMCs or T cells enriched from blood (not recorded which). All receptors come from a man between 18 and 29 years old who had recovered from COVID-19.

This sequence joins TRBV5-1 and TRBJ1-2, with 7 nucleotides matching TRBD1. The CDR3 sequence is 14 residues long. J was trimmed by 2 bases and V by 2 bases; bases with no gene match: 3. CDR1 is SGHRS and CDR2 is YFSETQ in the germline V gene. The CDR3 is CASSLQQGNYGYTF. CDR3 nucleotide sequence: TGCGCCAGCAGCTTACAACAGGGGAACTATGGCTACACCTTC.

The chain employs TRBV18 and TRBJ2-3; TRBD1 matches at 9 bases. The V segment lost 6 bases and the J segment 2 bases; nucleotides outside the gene matches: 9. The CDR3 runs 16 residues. Germline V gene sequence: CDR1 KGHSH, CDR2 LQKENI. The CDR3 coding sequence is TGTGCCAGCTCCTCACAGGGGGCATTGTCCACAGATACGCAGTATTTT. It translates to CASSSQGALSTDTQYF.

The V call is TRBV29-1, the J call TRBJ2-7; 8 bases agree with TRBD2. J was trimmed by 3 bases and V by 5 bases; bases with no gene match: 3. CDR1 and CDR2 (germline): SQVTM, ANQGSEA. The CDR3 is 12 amino acids. The CDR3 DNA follows: TGCAGCGTTCAGGGGACTAGCTACGAGCAGTACTTC. Protein product: CSVQGTSYEQYF.

The chain is built from TRBV4-3 and TRBJ2-7; 11 nucleotides match TRBD2. Germline CDR1 is LGHNA and CDR2 is YSLEER. V gave up 3 bases and J gave up 1 base; unmatched junction bases: 5. This CDR3 region has 16 residues. The CDR3 DNA is TGCGCCAGCAGCCAGCTAGCGGGAGGTTCATCCTACGAGCAGTACTTC. Encoded protein: CASSQLAGGSSYEQYF.

The chain couples TRBV27 to TRBJ1-1, with D perhaps matching TRBD1 (5 bases). CDR1 and CDR2 (germline): MNHEY, SMNVEV (reference sequence). V was pared by 6 bases and J by 7 bases, with 18 bases between. This CDR3 has 14 amino acids. CDR3 loop: CASRTWGRADEAFF. Written as DNA, the CDR3 is TGTGCCAGCAGGACCTGGGGCAGGGCGGATGAAGCTTTCTTT.

A word on this clone: A read error may account for a junction end that differs from germline. This CDR3 reads CSVAGGFGF. The CDR3 region has the DNA TGCAGTGTCGCAGGGGGCTTCGGTTTT. The chain uses TRBV20-1 and TRBJ1-6; 8 nucleotides match TRBD1. The CDR3 sequence is 9 residues long. CDR1 and CDR2 (germline): DFQATT, SNEGSKA (reference sequence).

The chain is built from TRBV19 and TRBJ1-5; 7 bases line up with TRBD1. The CDR3 length is 19 residues. The V segment lost 5 bases and the J segment 0 bases; nucleotides outside the gene matches: 16. CDR1 LNHDA and CDR2 SQIVND come from the germline V gene (reference sequence). The CDR3 loop reads CASSQEVWTGLLSNQPQHF. For the CDR3, the DNA is TGTGCCAGTAGTCAAGAAGTATGGACAGGACTCCTTAGCAATCAGCCCCAGCATTTT.

V is TRBV19 and J is TRBJ2-4; 7 bases are a match to TRBD2. V dropped 7 bases and J dropped 8; count of bases not matched to a gene: 8. Germline V gene sequence: CDR1 LNHDA, CDR2 SQIVND (reference sequence). The CDR3 contains 13 residues. The CDR3 sequence is CASMWEGTDIQYF. The CDR3 DNA sequence: TGTGCCAGTATGTGGGAGGGGACGGACATTCAGTACTTC.

A few counts support this clone. The V gene is TRBV28, the J gene TRBJ1-2; maybe TRBD1 (5 bases). The V gene's germline CDR1 is MDHEN and CDR2 SYDVKM. This CDR3 contains 13 residues. Deletions cut 3 bases from V and 7 bases from J, with 12 bases between. DNA of the CDR3: TGTGCCAGCAGTTTCCCAGGGAATTCTGGCTACACCTTC. Translating it yields CASSFPGNSGYTF.

The chain carries TRBV25-1 and TRBJ1-3; D ambiguous. This CDR3 comprises 14 residues. Per the germline V gene, CDR1 is MGHDK and CDR2 is SYGVNS. The ends were cut back, 3 bases at V and 5 bases at J, with 11 bases in the middle. CDR3 residues: CASSDPGNRNTIYF. Here the CDR3 DNA reads TGTGCCAGCAGTGACCCCGGGAACCGAAACACCATATATTTT.

The rearrangement joins TRBV7-3 to TRBJ2-1; the D is unclear. The CDR3 spans 17 residues. The V end was cut by 2 bases, the J end by 4 bases, with 18 bases between. In germline, CDR1 is SGHTA, CDR2 FQGTGA. The CDR3 nucleotides are TGTGCCAGCAGCTTAGGCGGAGTTGTTGGGTCATACAATGAGCAGTTCTTC. Its translation is CASSLGGVVGSYNEQFF.

The rearrangement uses TRBV4-2 and TRBJ2-3; 8 bases are shared with TRBD2. This CDR3 region has 15 residues. The V gene end was trimmed by 4 bases and the J gene end by 2 bases; junction bases not matched to a gene: 5. Germline V lookup: CDR1 LGHNA, CDR2 YNFKEQ. CDR3 nucleotides: TGTGCCAGCAGCCGTGCCGGGGGGGACACAGATACGCAGTATTTT. Its translation is CASSRAGGDTDTQYF.

This clone occurred once. The V call is TRBV6-5, the J call TRBJ2-3, with TRBD2 matching over 8 bases. Germline V gives CDR1 MNHEY, CDR2 SVGAGI. V lost 6 bases to trimming and J lost 1 base; unmatched junction nucleotides: 3. This CDR3 is 14 amino acids long. CDR3 protein: CASRATSGTDTQYF. The CDR3 nucleotides are TGTGCCAGCAGGGCGACTAGCGGCACAGATACGCAGTATTTT.

The V gene is TRBV3-1 (or the pseudogene TRBV3-2), the J gene TRBJ1-6; 9 nucleotides match TRBD1. Germline V gene lookup returns CDR1 LGHDT and CDR2 YNNKEL (reference sequence). The length of the CDR3 is 19 residues. Trimming took 1 base from V and 7 from J; bases not matched to a gene: 14. In DNA, the CDR3 is TGTGCCAGCAGCCAAGTTACGCCTGGGGACAGGGCCTTGAATTCACCCCTCCACTTT. Translating it yields CASSQVTPGDRALNSPLHF.

The chain links TRBV4-2 to TRBJ2-5; TRBD1 aligns across 7 bases. The germline CDR1 and CDR2 sequences are LGHNA and YNFKEQ. The ends lost 4 bases at V and 4 bases at J; junction bases unmatched: 9. The CDR3 runs to 15 residues. CDR3 residues: CASSRSRGSAETQYF. The CDR3 bases are TGTGCCAGCAGCCGTTCCAGGGGGTCAGCAGAGACCCAGTACTTC.

V gene TRBV28 combines with J gene TRBJ2-2; D is ambiguous. Trimming shortened V by 6 bases and J by 1 base, and 12 bases separated the two germline ends. CDR1 MDHEN and CDR2 SYDVKM come from the germline V gene. The CDR3 covers 15 residues. The CDR3 DNA reads TGTGCCAGCAGGATCCGACGGAGGAACACCGGGGAGCTGTTTTTT. Translated: CASRIRRRNTGELFF. Looking up the rest from reference TRBV28 and TRBJ2-2 gives the full variable domain: DVKVTQSSRYLVKRTGEKVFLECVQDMDHENMFWYRQDPGLGLRLIYFSYDVKMKEKGDIPEGYSVSREKKERFSLILESASTNQTSMYLCASRIRRRNTGELFFGEGSRLTVL.

The rearrangement links TRBV7-6 to TRBJ2-6; D is unresolved. From germline, CDR1 is SGHVS and CDR2 FNYEAQ. The CDR3 covers 13 residues. Deletions cut 6 bases from V and 1 base from J, with 4 bases between. The CDR3 protein is CASRESGANVLTF. DNA of the CDR3: TGTGCCAGCAGGGAGTCTGGGGCCAACGTCCTGACTTTC.

V is TRBV6-5 and J is TRBJ1-1, with D maybe TRBD1 (6 bases). The CDR3 totals 16 residues. The V and J ends lost 0 bases and 0 bases respectively, with 11 bases between them. The germline gives CDR1 MNHEY, CDR2 SVGAGI. As DNA, the CDR3 is TGTGCCAGCAGTTACTCGATGGGGGCCCTGAACACTGAAGCTTTCTTT. As protein: CASSYSMGALNTEAFF.

This clone was counted a single time. V gene TRBV11-2 combines with J gene TRBJ1-1; D may be TRBD1 (6 bases). This CDR3 comprises 13 residues. Germline-derived CDR1 and CDR2 are SGHAT and FQNNGV. Trimming removed 5 bases from V and 5 bases from J, with 12 bases in between. CDR3 coding DNA: TGTGCCAGCAGCCTGGCCGGGACAACTGAAGCTTTCTTT. Residues: CASSLAGTTEAFF.

This clone was detected once. V and J are TRBV27 and TRBJ2-2; 9 bases fit TRBD1. With V trimmed by 10 bases and J by 7 bases, 7 bases remained unmatched. Germline V gene lookup returns CDR1 MNHEY and CDR2 SMNVEV (reference sequence). The CDR3 covers 13 residues. CDR3 protein: CATGTGSVGELFF. CDR3 DNA sequence: TGTGCCACGGGGACAGGGTCGGTCGGGGAGCTGTTTTTT.

CDR3 nucleotide sequence: TGTGCCAGCAGTAGGAGCCTCTATAATGAAAAACTGTTTTTT. This encodes CASSRSLYNEKLFF. V gene TRBV6-5 combines with J gene TRBJ1-4; D gene unclear. This CDR3 has 14 residues. The V end was cut by 5 bases, the J end by 4 bases, with 11 bases between. Germline CDR1 reads MNHEY; CDR2 reads SVGAGI.

V is TRBV6-5 and J is TRBJ2-2; D perhaps matches TRBD1 (6 bases). The CDR3 is made up of 13 amino acids. Trimming left V 10 bases short and J 6 bases short, with 15 bases between. Germline lookup yields CDR1 MNHEY and CDR2 SVGAGI. CDR3 amino acids: CAISQGQAGELFF. CDR3 in DNA: TGTGCCATCTCACAGGGTCAGGCCGGGGAGCTGTTTTTT.

This chain joins TRBV19 and TRBJ2-5; TRBD2 matches at 9 bases. Germline trimming cut 4 bases from V and 7 bases from J; bases unmatched to any gene: 13. CDR3 length equals 16 residues. Germline values: CDR1 LNHDA, CDR2 SQIVND (reference sequence). CDR3 bases: TGTGCCAGTAGTAGACTTAGCGGGAGTGGAAGGGGGACCCAGTACTTC. Protein: CASSRLSGSGRGTQYF.